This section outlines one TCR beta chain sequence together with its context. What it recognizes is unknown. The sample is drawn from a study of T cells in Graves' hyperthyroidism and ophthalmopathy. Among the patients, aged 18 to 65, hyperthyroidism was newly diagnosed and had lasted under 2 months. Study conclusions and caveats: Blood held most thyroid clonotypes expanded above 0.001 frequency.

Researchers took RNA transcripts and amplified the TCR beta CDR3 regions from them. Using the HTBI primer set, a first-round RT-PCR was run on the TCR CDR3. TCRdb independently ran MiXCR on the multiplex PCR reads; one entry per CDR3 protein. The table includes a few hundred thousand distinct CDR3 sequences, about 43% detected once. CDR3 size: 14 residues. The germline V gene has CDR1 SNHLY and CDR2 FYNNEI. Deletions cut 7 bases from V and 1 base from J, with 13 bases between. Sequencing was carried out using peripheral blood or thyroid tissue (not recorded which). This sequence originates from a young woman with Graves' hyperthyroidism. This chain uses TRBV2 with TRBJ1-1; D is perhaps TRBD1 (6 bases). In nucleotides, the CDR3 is TGTGCCAGCAACACCGACAGGACGAACACTGAAGCTTTCTTT. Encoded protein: CASNTDRTNTEAFF.